This TCR beta chain was observed in a study of blood T cell repertoires in COVID-19. The CDR3 consists of 14 residues. The germline CDR1 and CDR2 sequences are SGHTA and FQGNSA. V shed 2 bases, J shed 8 bases, and the junction held 8 bases outside the gene matches. TCRdb keeps only in-frame clones here, not all; method: immunoSEQ multiplex PCR. The sample includes 200,000 to 300,000 clones, about 88% of them seen just once. Source material: peripheral blood. The sequence came from a woman aged 55-70 years with COVID-19, enrolled during active disease. The gene calls are TRBV7-2 and TRBJ1-2; 7 bases are a match to TRBD1. The CDR3 region is CASSLRGDSSGYTF. The CDR3 region has the DNA TGTGCCAGCAGCTTAAGGGGGGACAGTTCGGGCTACACCTTC.